This paragraph reports one T cell receptor beta chain. The record originates from a study of shared T cell receptors in the human thymus. Germline CDR1 reads KGHSH; CDR2 reads LQKENI. Trimming left V 6 bases short and J 3 bases short, with 20 bases between. CDR3 length equals 16 residues. Measured with immunoSEQ multiplex PCR; TCRdb has only the in-frame clones, and not every one. The sample holds approximately 760,000 clones; approximately 85% are singletons and the top ten take over 0.008%. The sample was also reused in another study, on human thymus T cells. In that study: Thymus tissue was removed during corrective cardiac surgery.

This receptor was identified in a girl in the first two years of life with a congenital heart defect. V gene TRBV18 combines with J gene TRBJ1-1; D is unclear. Sequences were obtained from thymocytes. CDR3 amino acids: CASSPTRPMEDTEAFF. CDR3 sequence (DNA): TGTGCCAGCTCGCCGACACGCCCGATGGAGGACACTGAAGCTTTCTTT.